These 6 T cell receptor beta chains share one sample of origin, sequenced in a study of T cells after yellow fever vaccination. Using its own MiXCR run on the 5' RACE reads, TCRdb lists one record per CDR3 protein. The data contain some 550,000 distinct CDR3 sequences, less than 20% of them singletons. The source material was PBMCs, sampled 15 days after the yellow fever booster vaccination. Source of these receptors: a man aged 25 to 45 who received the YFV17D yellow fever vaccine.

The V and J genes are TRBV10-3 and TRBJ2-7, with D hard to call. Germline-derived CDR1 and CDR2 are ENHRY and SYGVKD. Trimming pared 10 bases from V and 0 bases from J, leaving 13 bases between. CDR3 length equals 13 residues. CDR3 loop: CASTSPSSYEQYF. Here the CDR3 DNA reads TGTGCCAGCACAAGTCCAAGCTCCTACGAGCAGTACTTC.

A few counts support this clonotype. CDR3 sequence: CASSQDLSQPQHF. The CDR3 nucleotides read TGCGCCAGCAGCCAAGATCTCAGTCAGCCCCAGCATTTT. J is TRBJ1-5 and V is TRBV4-3; D is ambiguous. Trimming cost V 0 bases and J 6 bases, with 6 bases left between them. Germline V lookup: CDR1 LGHNA, CDR2 YSLEER. The CDR3 loop spans 13 amino acids.

The DNA for the CDR3 is TGCAGTGCTAGTAAGGAGTACAATGAGCAGTTCTTC. This translates into CSASKEYNEQFF. This chain links TRBV20-1 with TRBJ2-1; unclear D gene. There are 12 residues in the CDR3. From germline, CDR1 is DFQATT and CDR2 SNEGSKA (reference sequence). Deletions cut 3 bases from V and 4 bases from J, with 7 bases between.

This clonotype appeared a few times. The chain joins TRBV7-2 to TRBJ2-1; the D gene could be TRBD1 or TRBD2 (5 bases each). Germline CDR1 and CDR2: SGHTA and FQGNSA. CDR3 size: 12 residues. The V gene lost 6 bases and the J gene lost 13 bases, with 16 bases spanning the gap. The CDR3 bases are TGTGCCAGCAGTGTAGGGACCGACGGTCAGTTCTTC. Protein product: CASSVGTDGQFF.

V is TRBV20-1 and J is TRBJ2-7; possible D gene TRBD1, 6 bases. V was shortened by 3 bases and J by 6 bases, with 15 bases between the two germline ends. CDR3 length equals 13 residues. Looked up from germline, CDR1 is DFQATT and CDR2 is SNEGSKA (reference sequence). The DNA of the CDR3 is TGCAGTGCTAGTTTCGAAGGGGGAGCCGAGCAGTACTTC. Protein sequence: CSASFEGGAEQYF.

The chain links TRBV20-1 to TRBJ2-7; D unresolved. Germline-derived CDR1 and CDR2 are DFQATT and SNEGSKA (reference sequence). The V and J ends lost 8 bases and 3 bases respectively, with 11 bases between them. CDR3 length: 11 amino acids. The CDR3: CSSMTVYEQYF. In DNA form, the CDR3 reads TGCAGTTCCATGACCGTCTACGAGCAGTACTTC.